A single T cell receptor (beta chain) is shown here with its context. Trimming removed 3 bases from V and 0 bases from J; junction bases left unmatched: 13. The CDR3 spans 18 residues. Germline V gene sequence: CDR1 MNHNS, CDR2 SASEGT. This record comes from a study of blood T cell repertoires in COVID-19. This table comes from immunoSEQ multiplex PCR, and its TCRdb copy is limited to in-frame clones, with some not included. In the table there are fewer than 150,000 clones, 84% of which are singletons. The sequenced sample was peripheral blood. This TCR was recovered from an elderly woman in a cohort sampled during active or convalescent COVID-19. V and J are TRBV6-1 and TRBJ1-2, with 7 bases matching TRBD1. The CDR3, as DNA: TGTGCCAGCAGTGATGCCACCAGGACAGGACCCTCTAACTATGGCTACACCTTC. It encodes CASSDATRTGPSNYGYTF.